What follows is one T cell receptor (beta chain) and its context. Its antigen is still unknown. Base qualities are missing; no much larger clone stands one base away. The data derive from a study of blood T cell repertoires in COVID-19 (dated by TCRdb to the early 2020s). The study in broad terms: Samples covering the acute and convalescent phases of COVID-19 were provided by collaborators in the United States, Italy and Spain. The material from the prospective study consisted of cDNA or gDNA derived from T cells, B-cell-depleted T cells, or PBMCs. The dataset comprised deeply sampled blood TCRbeta repertoires from subjects exposed to, actively infected with, or recovered from COVID-19. The repertoires were released in a freely available public database meant as a resource for research on the immune response to SARS-CoV-2. Samples were obtained from the ongoing ImmuneRACE study (first 160 participants) and from over a thousand subjects provided by 6 global collaborators. The sample metadata nearly always contained a de-identified subject ID, COVID-19 status, age in years and sex. Where HLA class I and class II types were available, the types were taken from metadata supplied by the sample provider, not from assay-based typing.

Paper-wide results and their limitations: The quantity of clinical and demographic metadata differed by source and by participant and was supplied without curation.

Each collaborating institution followed its own protocols to collect whole blood in K2EDTA tubes. For TCRbeta analysis, collaborators shipped samples in one of three forms: frozen whole blood, isolated PBMCs, or DNA extracted from either of those sample types. TCRbeta CDR3 regions were amplified from genomic DNA by means of the immunoSEQ Assay, a bias-controlled multiplex PCR. Per the authors' processing: Nucleated cell counts per sample were estimated from amplification of reference gene primers within the assay. Sequence reads were collapsed and filtered to measure the absolute abundance of every unique TCRbeta CDR3 rearrangement. Productive Simpson clonality was computed per sample as the square root of Simpson's diversity index over productive rearrangements. TCRdb took this table from immuneACCESS and kept in-frame rearrangements with V and J called. Such tables lack part of the clones; where checked against another copy, unresolved V genes explain under half of the gap, and the rest is unexplained. V and J calls and clone size follow that table, whereas D and trimming were derived from the DNA. For this sample the table gives 150,000 or so clones, of which around three quarters were detected only once. Around 1.7% of the sample is taken by the ten largest.

Compared with germline, V lacks 5 bases and J lacks 5 bases; bases without a gene match: 5. CDR1 and CDR2, looked up from the germline V gene, are MNHEY and SVGAGI. The cysteine opens and the phenylalanine closes a CDR3 of 15 amino acids. The CDR3 DNA has 45 bases and is translated from base 1. Sequenced: peripheral blood. This TCR was recovered from an elderly man with acute or convalescent COVID-19. The chain couples TRBV6-5 to TRBJ1-4; TRBD1 aligns with 10 central bases. The DNA sequence is TGTGCCAGCAGTACTTTGGACAGGGGGAATGAAAAACTGTTTTTT. Protein translation: CASSTLDRGNEKLFF.